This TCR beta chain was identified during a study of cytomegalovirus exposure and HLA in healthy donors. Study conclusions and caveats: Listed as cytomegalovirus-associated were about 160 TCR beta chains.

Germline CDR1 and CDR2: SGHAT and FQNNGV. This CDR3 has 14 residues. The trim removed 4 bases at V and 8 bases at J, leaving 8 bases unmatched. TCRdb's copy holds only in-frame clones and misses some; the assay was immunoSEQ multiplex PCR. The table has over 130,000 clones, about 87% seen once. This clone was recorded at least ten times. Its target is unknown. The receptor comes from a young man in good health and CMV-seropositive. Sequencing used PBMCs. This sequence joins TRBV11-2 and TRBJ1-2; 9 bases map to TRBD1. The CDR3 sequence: CASSSRDRAGGYTF. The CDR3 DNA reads TGTGCCAGCAGCTCCCGGGACAGGGCGGGAGGCTACACCTTC.